The 25 T cell receptor beta chains below all came from one sample that was sequenced in a study of Ad26.COV2.S vaccination and SARS-CoV-2 variants. Treatment denoted: around 19 received Ad26.COV2.S at low or high dose, single or two shots; roughly five received placebo; per-sample allocation not given. The study sampled participants on day 63 after the first vaccine or placebo injection. Only in-frame clones appear in the TCRdb table, and some are missing; sequencing was by immunoSEQ multiplex PCR. The table has 440,000 or so clones, around 91% seen once. The specimen was peripheral blood, collected in a trial of Ad26.COV2.S vaccine versus placebo. The receptors here all came from a person between 18 and 65 years old who received the Ad26.COV2.S COVID-19 vaccine or a placebo.

The chain links TRBV27 to TRBJ2-3, with 7 bases aligning to TRBD2. CDR1 MNHEY and CDR2 SMNVEV come from the germline V gene (reference sequence). The CDR3 sequence is 12 residues long. V was pared by 2 bases and J by 9 bases, with 2 bases of the junction left unmatched. The CDR3 sequence is CASSLAGDTQYF. CDR3 DNA sequence: TGTGCCAGCAGTTTAGCGGGAGACACGCAGTATTTT.

The chain carries TRBV15 and TRBJ1-5, with 9 bases fitting TRBD1. The J segment lost 6 bases and the V segment lost 0 bases, leaving 9 bases of the junction unmatched. CDR1 and CDR2 (germline): LNHNV, YYDKDF (reference sequence). The CDR3 extends over 17 amino acids. In nucleotides, the CDR3 is TGTGCCACCAGCAGAGAAATCCCGGGACAGGGTACTCAGCCCCAGCATTTT. Protein: CATSREIPGQGTQPQHF. The variable domain in full, with the rest retrieved from reference TRBV15 and TRBJ1-5, is DAMVIQNPRYQVTQFGKPVTLSCSQTLNHNVMYWYQQKSSQAPKLLFHYYDKDFNNEADTPDNFQSRRPNTSFCFLDIRSPGLGDTAMYLCATSREIPGQGTQPQHFGDGTRLSIL.

The rearrangement links TRBV2 to TRBJ2-3; TRBD1 agrees at 10 bases. The ends lost 4 bases at V and 5 bases at J; junction bases unmatched: 6. The CDR3 is 15 residues long. CDR1 SNHLY and CDR2 FYNNEI come from the germline V gene. The CDR3 loop is CASSVDRGRGDTQYF. The CDR3 region has the DNA TGTGCCAGCAGTGTAGACAGGGGGCGCGGAGATACGCAGTATTTT. The full variable domain, its missing parts supplied by reference TRBV2 and TRBJ2-3, is EPEVTQTPSHQVTQMGQEVILRCVPISNHLYFYWYRQILGQKVEFLVSFYNNEISEKSEIFDDQFSVERPDGSNFTLKIRSTKLEDSAMYFCASSVDRGRGDTQYFGPGTRLTVL.

The chain carries TRBV28 and TRBJ2-1, with 7 bases that match TRBD2. Per germline, CDR1 MDHEN and CDR2 SYDVKM. With 1 base clipped from V and 10 bases from J, the junction kept 13 bases outside the gene matches. The CDR3 totals 16 residues. This CDR3 reads CASSLLLTGTTGEQFF. The CDR3 DNA reads as TGTGCCAGCAGTTTATTACTCACCGGGACTACCGGAGAGCAGTTCTTC.

The chain is built from TRBV15 and TRBJ2-7; D not resolved. Per germline, CDR1 LNHNV and CDR2 YYDKDF (reference sequence). V was trimmed by 4 bases and J by 3 bases, leaving 10 bases between them. The CDR3 spans 13 residues. The CDR3, as DNA: TGTGCCACCAGCACCAAAGGGTACTACGAGCAGTACTTC. As protein: CATSTKGYYEQYF.

The CDR3: CASSQGTADEAFF. DNA for the CDR3: TGCGCCAGCAGCCAGGGGACTGCGGATGAAGCTTTCTTT. The chain combines TRBV4-1 with TRBJ1-1, with D possibly being TRBD1 (5 bases). The V gene lost 3 bases and the J gene lost 7 bases, with 12 bases spanning the gap. The CDR3 is 13 amino acids. Germline V lookup: CDR1 MGHRA, CDR2 YSYEKL.

This sequence joins TRBV9 and TRBJ2-3; TRBD2 agrees at 9 bases. The germline CDR1 and CDR2 sequences are SGDLS and YYNGEE. The CDR3 contains 15 residues. Trimming removed 4 bases from V and 3 bases from J; junction bases left unmatched: 6. In nucleotides, the CDR3 is TGTGCCAGCAGCTCCCGGACTAGCGCGACAGATACGCAGTATTTT. It encodes CASSSRTSATDTQYF.

V is TRBV19 and J is TRBJ1-1; D unclear. Trimming took off 3 bases at V and 4 bases at J, with 12 bases between the two ends. The length of the CDR3 is 14 residues. Germline values: CDR1 LNHDA, CDR2 SQIVND (reference sequence). The CDR3: CASSMQGLGTEAFF. The CDR3, as DNA: TGTGCCAGTAGTATGCAAGGGCTCGGCACTGAAGCTTTCTTT.

The chain is built from TRBV9 and TRBJ2-3; 14 bases agree with TRBD2. The germline CDR1 and CDR2 sequences are SGDLS and YYNGEE. The CDR3 length is 16 residues. With V trimmed by 3 bases and J by 4 bases, 4 bases remained unmatched. The DNA for the CDR3 is TGTGCCAGCAGCGCCCGGGGACTAGCGGGAGCAGATACGCAGTATTTT. Encoded protein: CASSARGLAGADTQYF.

The rearrangement joins TRBV19 to TRBJ1-3; no reliable D call. CDR1 and CDR2 from the germline V gene are LNHDA and SQIVND (reference sequence). The V end was cut by 3 bases, the J end by 0 bases, with 15 bases between. The CDR3 is 17 residues long. The CDR3 nucleotides are TGTGCCAGTAGTATCGGAGGGATAAGGGTCTCTGGAAACACCATATATTTT. Translation: CASSIGGIRVSGNTIYF. Filled out from reference TRBV19 and TRBJ1-3, the complete variable domain reads DGGITQSPKYLFRKEGQNVTLSCEQNLNHDAMYWYRQDPGQGLRLIYYSQIVNDFQKGDIAEGYSVSREKKESFPLTVTSAQKNPTAFYLCASSIGGIRVSGNTIYFGEGSWLTVV.

The rearrangement uses TRBV7-2 and TRBJ1-4; D gene unclear. The germline V and J ends were trimmed by 2 bases and 3 bases, with 19 bases remaining between them. Germline V gene lookup returns CDR1 SGHTA and CDR2 FQGNSA. This CDR3 is 18 amino acids long. CDR3 sequence (DNA): TGTGCCAGCAGCTTAAATCAGCAGGTTTACGGGGCTAATGAAAAACTGTTTTTT. Its translation: CASSLNQQVYGANEKLFF.

The DNA of the CDR3 is TGTGCCAGCAGTGGGCTAGCGGGACTTTACAATGAGCAGTTCTTC. Amino acids: CASSGLAGLYNEQFF. The V and J genes are TRBV25-1 and TRBJ2-1, with 9 bases fitting TRBD2. CDR3 length: 15 residues. After removal of 4 bases from V and 4 bases from J, the junction contained 5 bases not matched to a gene. Looked up from germline, CDR1 is MGHDK and CDR2 is SYGVNS.

This chain joins TRBV9 and TRBJ2-7; 8 bases match TRBD1. This CDR3 has 15 residues. V lost 5 bases, J lost 5 bases, and 12 bases stayed unmatched. The V gene's germline CDR1 is SGDLS and CDR2 YYNGEE. The CDR3 reads CASSPTGDVIDEQYF. The CDR3 DNA reads TGTGCCAGCAGTCCGACAGGGGACGTAATCGACGAGCAGTACTTC.

In its sample, this clone was seen once. The V call is TRBV5-1, the J call TRBJ1-3, with D perhaps matching TRBD1 (5 bases). The V gene lost 0 bases and the J gene lost 4 bases, with 11 bases spanning the gap. This CDR3 comprises 15 residues. The germline gives CDR1 SGHRS, CDR2 YFSETQ. CDR3 residues: CASSLDAGSGNTIYF. CDR3 sequence (DNA): TGCGCCAGCAGCTTGGACGCAGGGTCCGGAAACACCATATATTTT.

Turning to this clone: Compared with germline, one end of the junction differs, possibly owing to a read error. This chain connects TRBV12-3 or TRBV12-4 to TRBJ2-1; D may be TRBD1 or TRBD2 (5 bases each). The CDR3 runs to 13 residues. In DNA form, the CDR3 reads TGTGCCAGCAGCGGGACCGGAGACCTCGTGGGCGTCTTC. Translating it yields CASSGTGDLVGVF.

This chain uses TRBV14 with TRBJ1-5, with a tentative D call TRBD1 (6 bases). The CDR3 spans 19 residues. Trimming cost V 6 bases and J 0 bases, with 24 bases left between them. The germline V gene has CDR1 SGHDN and CDR2 FVKESK. CDR3 DNA: TGTGCCAGCAGAGCCCCAGACAGGCGAGGGCCCATTAGCAATCAGCCCCAGCATTTT. Translating it yields CASRAPDRRGPISNQPQHF.

V gene TRBV5-8 combines with J gene TRBJ2-7; 7 nucleotides match TRBD2. The CDR3 covers 13 residues. Germline V gives CDR1 SGHTS, CDR2 YDEGEE. V lost 0 bases, J lost 3 bases, and 0 bases stayed unmatched. The CDR3 region has the DNA TGTGCCAGCAGCTTGGGGGGGGGCTACGAGCAGTACTTC. Translated, it gives CASSLGGGYEQYF.

This clone was found a few times. The V call is TRBV28, the J call TRBJ2-7; 9 positions match TRBD2. CDR3 length equals 14 residues. Germline CDR1 MDHEN, CDR2 SYDVKM. With 8 bases clipped from V and 1 base from J, the junction kept 6 bases outside the gene matches. Here the CDR3 DNA reads TGTGCCAGCGGATTTAGCGGGAGATCCTACGAGCAGTACTTC. It encodes CASGFSGRSYEQYF.

The chain couples TRBV19 to TRBJ2-1, with TRBD2 matching over 14 bases. Germline V gives CDR1 LNHDA, CDR2 SQIVND (reference sequence). The CDR3 consists of 17 residues. Losses at the gene ends were 5 bases for V and 3 bases for J; bases not matched to a gene: 6. The DNA of the CDR3 is TGTGCCAGTAGTCGCGCAGGGACTAGCGGGAGCTACAATGAGCAGTTCTTC. This translates into CASSRAGTSGSYNEQFF.

V gene TRBV19 combines with J gene TRBJ2-4; 8 bases match TRBD2. The CDR3 spans 15 residues. Unmatched junction bases numbered 7, after V lost 1 base and J lost 8 bases. Germline loops: CDR1 LNHDA, CDR2 SQIVND (reference sequence). The CDR3 loop is CASSIAPAGEYIQYF. The DNA of the CDR3 is TGTGCCAGTAGTATAGCGCCAGCGGGAGAATACATTCAGTACTTC.

The chain carries TRBV29-1 and TRBJ2-5; D is ambiguous. The CDR3 extends over 13 amino acids. V was pared by 3 bases and J by 4 bases, with 12 bases between. Germline V lookup: CDR1 SQVTM, CDR2 ANQGSEA. The CDR3: CSVESGWGETQYF. CDR3 coding DNA: TGCAGCGTTGAGTCCGGTTGGGGAGAGACCCAGTACTTC.

The CDR3: CATQRDRGPREVQPQHF. The CDR3 DNA follows: TGTGCCACCCAGCGGGACAGGGGGCCACGCGAGGTTCAGCCCCAGCATTTT. This chain uses TRBV19 with TRBJ1-5, with 12 bases fitting TRBD1. Germline CDR1 reads LNHDA; CDR2 reads SQIVND (reference sequence). This CDR3 has 17 residues. V was clipped by 10 bases and J by 6 bases; unmatched bases: 16.

The genes are TRBV7-9 and TRBJ1-2, with D possibly matching TRBD1 (5 bases). In germline, CDR1 is SEHNR, CDR2 FQNEAQ (reference sequence). The length of the CDR3 is 14 residues. V lost 4 bases and J lost 4, with 13 bases in between. CDR3 amino acids: CASSSGTLTYGYTF. CDR3 DNA: TGTGCCAGCAGCTCGGGGACGTTAACCTATGGCTACACCTTC.

V usage is TRBV9 and J usage is TRBJ2-5; D possibly corresponds to TRBD2 (6 bases). The CDR3 contains 16 residues. Between the trimmed V and J ends, which lost 4 bases and 2 bases, there was a span of 18 bases. In germline, CDR1 is SGDLS, CDR2 YYNGEE. This CDR3 reads CASSFLPASEQETQYF. In nucleotides, the CDR3 is TGTGCCAGCAGCTTCCTCCCCGCTAGCGAGCAAGAGACCCAGTACTTC.

The chain is built from TRBV12-3 or TRBV12-4 and TRBJ2-5, with 7 positions matching TRBD2. This CDR3 has 13 residues. With 7 bases clipped from V and 4 bases from J, the junction kept 6 bases outside the gene matches. This CDR3 is CASTGRGRETQYF. CDR3 DNA: TGTGCCAGCACGGGGAGGGGCCGAGAGACCCAGTACTTC.